This T cell receptor (beta chain) stems from a study of post-analysis software for immune sequencing data. Broader study findings: For normalized Chao1 diversity, multiple sclerosis patients scored significantly lower than controls did. Controls had lower frequencies than patients of about five TRBV segments, which included TRBV5-6, TRBV5-1 and TRBV20-1.

This clonotype was seen once. Its antigen is unidentified. One end of the junction is discordant with germline, which a read error may explain. TCR beta cDNA libraries had unique molecular identifiers. There were roughly 1 to 11 million T cells, and 450,000 to 550,000 cDNA molecules came from them. MiXCR was run by TCRdb on the PCR reads, yielding one entry per CDR3 protein. The table includes 800,000 to 950,000 distinct CDR3 sequences, roughly 50% detected once. The CDR3 runs to 16 residues. Germline V CDR1 and CDR2: DFQATT, SNEGSKA (reference sequence). V and J are TRBV20-1 and TRBJ2-1, with D possibly called TRBD1 or TRBD2 (5 bases each). Material for sequencing was blood. The clonotype originates from a girl aged 10 to 17 with multiple sclerosis. CDR3 in amino acids: CSARDPGTNLWDEQLF. The CDR3, as DNA: TGCAGTGCTAGAGATCCAGGGACGAACCTGTGGGATGAGCAGCTCTTC.